The 10 T cell receptor beta chains presented below share a single source sample, sequenced in a study of blood T cell repertoires in COVID-19. Libraries were prepared by immunoSEQ multiplex PCR; TCRdb keeps only in-frame clonotypes and omits some of them. The sample holds approximately 47,000 clones, 85% seen once. Sample: peripheral blood. The receptors shown here come from an older woman with acute or convalescent COVID-19.

V is TRBV4-2 and J is TRBJ2-1; TRBD2 might be the D (6 bases). This CDR3 is 16 amino acids long. V gave up 0 bases and J gave up 5 bases, with 14 bases separating them. Per germline, CDR1 LGHNA and CDR2 YNFKEQ. The chain's CDR3 is CASSQESTSSHNEQFF. CDR3 coding DNA: TGTGCCAGCAGCCAAGAGTCTACTAGCTCTCACAATGAGCAGTTCTTC.

This sequence joins TRBV4-2 and TRBJ2-1; 12 bases match TRBD2. Germline CDR1 is LGHNA and CDR2 is YNFKEQ. The CDR3 is 19 amino acids. The V gene end was trimmed by 4 bases and the J gene end by 7 bases; junction bases not matched to a gene: 17. The CDR3 nucleotides are TGTGCCAGCAGCCGAAACTTCGGGACTAGCGGGCACTCCCCGAATGAGCAGTTCTTC. Translation gives CASSRNFGTSGHSPNEQFF.

This clone appeared a single time. V is TRBV6-5 and J is TRBJ2-7; D perhaps matches TRBD1 (6 bases). Germline V CDR1 and CDR2: MNHEY, SVGAGI. The CDR3 runs 12 residues. V lost 7 bases and J lost 7, with 14 bases in between. The CDR3 loop reads CASMKTGYEQYF. For the CDR3, the DNA is TGTGCCAGCATGAAAACAGGGTATGAGCAGTACTTC.

The V gene is TRBV5-1, the J gene TRBJ1-1; D perhaps matches TRBD1 (5 bases). Germline-derived CDR1 and CDR2 are SGHRS and YFSETQ. V lost 4 bases to trimming and J lost 5 bases, with 12 bases between them. The CDR3 covers 13 residues. CDR3 loop: CASSMGGGTEAFF. CDR3 coding DNA: TGCGCCAGCAGCATGGGGGGAGGGACTGAAGCTTTCTTT.

The V gene is TRBV19, the J gene TRBJ1-2; D perhaps matches TRBD1 (6 bases). This CDR3 spans 15 amino acids. From germline, CDR1 is LNHDA and CDR2 SQIVND (reference sequence). With 1 base removed from V and 3 bases from J, the gap between germline ends came to 12 bases. The CDR3: CASSIAGRGDYGYTF. DNA for the CDR3: TGTGCCAGTAGTATAGCGGGCAGGGGCGACTATGGCTACACCTTC.

The chain carries TRBV2 and TRBJ2-2, with 10 positions matching TRBD2. The CDR3 runs 16 residues. Trimming at V came to 2 bases and at J to 5 bases, leaving 5 bases not matched to a gene. Germline V lookup: CDR1 SNHLY, CDR2 FYNNEI. CDR3 nucleotide sequence: TGTGCCAGCAGTGAAAGAGCGGGGGGGCGAACCGGGGAGCTGTTTTTT. Translation gives CASSERAGGRTGELFF. Based on the CDR3 plus reference TRBV2 and TRBJ2-2, the full variable domain is EPEVTQTPSHQVTQMGQEVILRCVPISNHLYFYWYRQILGQKVEFLVSFYNNEISEKSEIFDDQFSVERPDGSNFTLKIRSTKLEDSAMYFCASSERAGGRTGELFFGEGSRLTVL.

The chain is built from TRBV7-3 and TRBJ2-3; D unclear. CDR3 size: 14 residues. Trimming removed 5 bases at V and 0 bases at J, with 9 bases between. CDR1 and CDR2 from the germline V gene are SGHTA and FQGTGA. The CDR3, as DNA: TGTGCCAGCAGCCCGATGAGGAGCACAGATACGCAGTATTTT. As protein: CASSPMRSTDTQYF.

In its sample, this clone was seen a few times. This chain links TRBV5-1 with TRBJ2-5, with D tentatively TRBD1 (5 bases). V gave up 0 bases and J gave up 1 base, with 7 bases separating them. CDR1 and CDR2 from the germline V gene are SGHRS and YFSETQ. The CDR3 covers 14 residues. DNA for the CDR3: TGCGCCAGCAGCTTGGCGACAGTCCAAGAGACCCAGTACTTC. It translates to CASSLATVQETQYF.

This sequence joins TRBV19 and TRBJ1-1; D may be TRBD1 (5 bases). Germline CDR1 LNHDA, CDR2 SQIVND (reference sequence). V lost 7 bases to trimming and J lost 1 base, with 13 bases between them. This CDR3 contains 14 residues. As DNA, the CDR3 is TGTGCCAGTATGGGGCCAGAGCCGAACACTGAAGCTTTCTTT. Protein: CASMGPEPNTEAFF.

V usage is TRBV19 and J usage is TRBJ1-6; TRBD1 matches 7 bases. Germline V gene data show CDR1 as LNHDA and CDR2 as SQIVND (reference sequence). V dropped 5 bases and J dropped 14; count of bases not matched to a gene: 9. The CDR3 has 13 residues. In DNA, the CDR3 is TGTGCCAGTAGTTCGACAGGGACCTACTCCCTCCACTTT. Encoded protein: CASSSTGTYSLHF.